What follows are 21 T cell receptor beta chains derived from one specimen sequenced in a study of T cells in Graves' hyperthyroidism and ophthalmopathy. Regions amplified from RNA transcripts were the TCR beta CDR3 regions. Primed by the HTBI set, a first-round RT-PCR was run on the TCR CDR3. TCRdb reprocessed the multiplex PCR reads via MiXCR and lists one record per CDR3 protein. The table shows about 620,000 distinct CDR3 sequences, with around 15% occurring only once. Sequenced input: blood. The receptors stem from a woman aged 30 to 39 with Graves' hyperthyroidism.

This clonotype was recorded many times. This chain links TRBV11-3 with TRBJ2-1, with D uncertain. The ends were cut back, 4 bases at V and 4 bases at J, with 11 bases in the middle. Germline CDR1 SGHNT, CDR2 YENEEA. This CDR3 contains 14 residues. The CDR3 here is CASSSKAAYNEQFF. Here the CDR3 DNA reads TGTGCCAGCAGCTCCAAGGCGGCTTACAATGAGCAGTTCTTC. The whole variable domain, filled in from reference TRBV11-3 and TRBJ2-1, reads EAGVVQSPRYKIIEKKQPVAFWCNPISGHNTLYWYLQNLGQGPELLIRYENEEAVDDSQLPKDRFSAERLKGVDSTLKIQPAELGDSAVYLCASSSKAAYNEQFFGPGTRLTVL.

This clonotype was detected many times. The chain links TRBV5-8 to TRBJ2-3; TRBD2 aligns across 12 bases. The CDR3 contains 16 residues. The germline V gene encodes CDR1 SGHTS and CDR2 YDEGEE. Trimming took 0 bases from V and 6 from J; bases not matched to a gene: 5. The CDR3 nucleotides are TGTGCCAGCAGCTTGGATCTAGCGGGAGGGCCGGATACGCAGTATTTT. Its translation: CASSLDLAGGPDTQYF.

The CDR3 region has the DNA TGTGCCATCTCGAGGGGGAGGGACACTGAAGCTTTCTTT. It yields the protein CAISRGRDTEAFF. The chain recombines TRBV10-3 with TRBJ1-1; D might be TRBD1 (6 bases). Germline loops: CDR1 ENHRY, CDR2 SYGVKD. V was pared by 8 bases and J by 3 bases, with 13 bases between. This CDR3 contains 13 residues.

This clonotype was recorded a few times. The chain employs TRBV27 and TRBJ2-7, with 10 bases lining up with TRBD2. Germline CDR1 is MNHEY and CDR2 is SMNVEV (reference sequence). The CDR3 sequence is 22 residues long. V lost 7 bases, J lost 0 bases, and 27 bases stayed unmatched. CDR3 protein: CASTGPPTGYLAGEVSSYEQYF. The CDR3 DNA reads TGTGCCAGCACAGGACCACCCACGGGGTACCTAGCGGGAGAGGTTAGCTCCTACGAGCAGTACTTC.

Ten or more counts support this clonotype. The CDR3 region is CASGPLPRTGYLYEQYF. CDR3 in DNA: TGTGCTAGTGGTCCCCTCCCCCGGACAGGGTACCTGTACGAGCAGTACTTC. The chain recombines TRBV12-5 with TRBJ2-7; 8 nucleotides match TRBD1. V lost 5 bases and J lost 4; bases outside the gene matches: 16. Per germline, CDR1 LGHNT and CDR2 FRNRAP. The CDR3 loop spans 17 amino acids.

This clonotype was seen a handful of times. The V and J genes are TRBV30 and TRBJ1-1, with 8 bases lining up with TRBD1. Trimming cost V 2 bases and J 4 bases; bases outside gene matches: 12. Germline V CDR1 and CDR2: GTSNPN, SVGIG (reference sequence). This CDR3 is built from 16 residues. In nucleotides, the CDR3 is TGTGCCTGGAGTCTATGGGGCAGGGGGCTCGGCACTGAAGCTTTCTTT. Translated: CAWSLWGRGLGTEAFF.

In DNA, the CDR3 is TGTGCCTGGAGTGTAGGACACGCGGGTTCCTACGAGCAGTACTTC. Translated, it gives CAWSVGHAGSYEQYF. The chain joins TRBV30 to TRBJ2-7, with D perhaps matching TRBD1 or TRBD2 (5 bases each). The ends were cut back, 0 bases at V and 1 base at J, with 13 bases in the middle. Germline CDR1 GTSNPN, CDR2 SVGIG (reference sequence). The CDR3 contains 15 residues.

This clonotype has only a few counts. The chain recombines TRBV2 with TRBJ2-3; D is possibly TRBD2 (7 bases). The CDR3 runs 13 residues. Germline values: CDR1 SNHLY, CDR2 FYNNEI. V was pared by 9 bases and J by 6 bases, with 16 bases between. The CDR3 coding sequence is TGTGCCAGTCAGCGGGAAGGGGGGGATACGCAGTATTTT. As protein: CASQREGGDTQYF.

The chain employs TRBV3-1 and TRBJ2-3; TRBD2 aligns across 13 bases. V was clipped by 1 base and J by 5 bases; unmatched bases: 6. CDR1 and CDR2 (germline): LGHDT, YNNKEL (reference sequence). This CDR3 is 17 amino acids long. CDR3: CASSQGVGLAGVDTQYF. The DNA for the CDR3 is TGTGCCAGCAGCCAAGGAGTAGGACTAGCGGGAGTAGATACGCAGTATTTT.

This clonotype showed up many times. The CDR3 sequence: CASSSADQDEQYF. In DNA, the CDR3 is TGTGCCAGCAGTTCGGCAGATCAGGACGAGCAGTACTTC. J is TRBJ2-7 and V is TRBV28; D is unclear. CDR1 MDHEN and CDR2 SYDVKM come from the germline V gene. The CDR3 totals 13 residues. Trimming cost V 4 bases and J 5 bases, with 12 bases left between them.

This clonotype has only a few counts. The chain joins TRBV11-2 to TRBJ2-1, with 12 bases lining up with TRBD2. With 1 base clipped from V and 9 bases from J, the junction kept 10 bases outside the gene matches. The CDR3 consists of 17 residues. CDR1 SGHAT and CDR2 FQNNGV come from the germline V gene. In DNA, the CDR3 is TGTGCCAGCAGCTTAGGACTAGCGGGAGCGGATCTGGGTGAGCAGTTCTTC. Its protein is CASSLGLAGADLGEQFF.

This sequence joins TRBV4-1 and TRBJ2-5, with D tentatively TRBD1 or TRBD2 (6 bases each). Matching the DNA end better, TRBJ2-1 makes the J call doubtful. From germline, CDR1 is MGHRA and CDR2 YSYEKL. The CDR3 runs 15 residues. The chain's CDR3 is CASSQESRGQETQFF. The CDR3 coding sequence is TGCGCCAGCAGCCAAGAATCGCGGGGACAAGAGACCCAGTTCTTC.

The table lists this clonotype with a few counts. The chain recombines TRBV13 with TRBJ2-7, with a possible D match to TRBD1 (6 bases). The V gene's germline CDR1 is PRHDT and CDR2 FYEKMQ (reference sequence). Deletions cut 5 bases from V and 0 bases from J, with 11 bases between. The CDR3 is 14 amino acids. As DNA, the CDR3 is TGTGCCAGCAGCAAACCGACAGGCTCCTACGAGCAGTACTTC. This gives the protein CASSKPTGSYEQYF.

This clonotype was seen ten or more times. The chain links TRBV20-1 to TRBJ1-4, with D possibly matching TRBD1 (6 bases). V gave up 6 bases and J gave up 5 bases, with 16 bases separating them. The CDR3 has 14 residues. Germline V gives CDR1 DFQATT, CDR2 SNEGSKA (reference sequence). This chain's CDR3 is CSAPPQGTNEKLFF. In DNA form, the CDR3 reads TGCAGTGCACCCCCACAGGGAACGAATGAAAAACTGTTTTTT.

DNA for the CDR3: TGTGCCAGCAGCGTAGGAAACAGCCCTTATACGCAGTATTTT. It encodes CASSVGNSPYTQYF. The rearrangement uses TRBV9 and TRBJ2-3; D is unclear. The CDR3 extends over 14 amino acids. With 0 bases removed from V and 7 bases from J, the gap between germline ends came to 12 bases. CDR1 is SGDLS, CDR2 YYNGEE, per germline.

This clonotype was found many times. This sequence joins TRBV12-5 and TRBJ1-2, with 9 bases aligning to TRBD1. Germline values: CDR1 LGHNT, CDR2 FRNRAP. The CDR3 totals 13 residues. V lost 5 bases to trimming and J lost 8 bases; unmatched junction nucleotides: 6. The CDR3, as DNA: TGTGCTAGTGGTCCTCAGGGACAGGGCGGCTACACCTTC. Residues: CASGPQGQGGYTF.

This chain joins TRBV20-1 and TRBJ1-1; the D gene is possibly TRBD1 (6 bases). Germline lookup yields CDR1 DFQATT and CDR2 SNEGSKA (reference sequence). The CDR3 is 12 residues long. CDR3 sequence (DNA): TGCAGGGAGGACAGACCGAACACTGAAGCTTTCTTT. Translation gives CREDRPNTEAFF.

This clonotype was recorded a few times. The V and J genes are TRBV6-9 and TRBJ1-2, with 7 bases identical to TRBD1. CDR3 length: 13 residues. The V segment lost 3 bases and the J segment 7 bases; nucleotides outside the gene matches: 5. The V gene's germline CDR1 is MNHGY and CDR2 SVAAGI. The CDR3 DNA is TGTGCCAGCAGTTACTCAGGGGGATCTGGCTACACCTTC. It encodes CASSYSGGSGYTF.

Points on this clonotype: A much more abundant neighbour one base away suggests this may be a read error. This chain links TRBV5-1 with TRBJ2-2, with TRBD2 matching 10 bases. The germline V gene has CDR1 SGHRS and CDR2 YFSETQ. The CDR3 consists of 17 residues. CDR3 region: CASSLLAGRWNTGKLFF. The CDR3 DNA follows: TGCGCCAGCAGTCTACTAGCGGGAAGGTGGAACACCGGGAAGCTGTTTTTT.

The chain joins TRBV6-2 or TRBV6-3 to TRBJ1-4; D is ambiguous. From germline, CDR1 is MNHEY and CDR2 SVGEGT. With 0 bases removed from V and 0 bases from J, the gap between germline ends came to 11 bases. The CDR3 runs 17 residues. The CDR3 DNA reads TGTGCCAGCAGTTACTCGGCCAGGAAACCAACTAATGAAAAACTGTTTTTT. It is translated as CASSYSARKPTNEKLFF.

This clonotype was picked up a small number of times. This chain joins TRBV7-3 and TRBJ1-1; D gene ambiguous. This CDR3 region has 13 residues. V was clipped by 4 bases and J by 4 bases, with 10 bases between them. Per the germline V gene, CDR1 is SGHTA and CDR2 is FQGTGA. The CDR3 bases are TGTGCCAGCAGCTCGATGGAGGGCACTGAAGCTTTCTTT. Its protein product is CASSSMEGTEAFF. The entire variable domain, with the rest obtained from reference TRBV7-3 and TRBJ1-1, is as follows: GAGVSQTPSNKVTEKGKYVELRCDPISGHTALYWYRQSLGQGPEFLIYFQGTGAADDSGLPNDRFFAVRPEGSVSTLKIQRTERGDSAVYLCASSSMEGTEAFFGQGTRLTVV.